What follows describes a single T cell receptor beta chain. The antigen remains undetermined. Generated by immunoSEQ multiplex PCR, the TCRdb table keeps only in-frame clones and is missing some. This sample has 630,000 or so clones, with 98% found just once. CD45RO-negative CD8 cells positively selected for CCR7 made up the naive population, which excluded terminally differentiated effector memory CD45RA+ cells. All the donors were Caucasian adults who lived in Nashville, Tennessee. The data originate from a study of shared clonotypes between healthy human individuals. Looking at the study overall: The study drew on a couple of women and a few men aged 18 to 49 as donors. Whole-study findings and limits: Naive subsets generally exceeded memory subsets in estimated richness. Tissues were not sampled, only blood, and their repertoires likely differ.

Germline CDR1 is SGHTA and CDR2 is FQGTGA. Trimming pared 5 bases from V and 4 bases from J, leaving 16 bases between. The CDR3 runs to 15 residues. The V and J genes are TRBV7-3 and TRBJ2-3; tentatively, D is TRBD2 (6 bases). Sequencing used naive CD8+ T cells sorted from blood. The clonotype was recovered from a man aged 30-40 years in good health. CDR3 region: CASSPEGWAPDTQYF. The CDR3, as DNA: TGTGCCAGCAGCCCGGAGGGTTGGGCGCCAGATACGCAGTATTTT.